This entry describes one T cell receptor (beta chain). Its antigen is unknown. Sorted subsets were amplified in replicate PCRs using 200 to 250 ng DNA, about 30,000 T cell genomes. Original processing notes: Quality scores were absent from the junction-only immunoSEQ sequences, so filtering differed. The protocol was immunoSEQ multiplex PCR, while the TCRdb copy is restricted to in-frame clones and leaves out a portion. V, J and clone size reflect that table, while D and trimming were determined from the DNA. The data contain around 83,000 clones, 60% to 80% of them singletons. CDR3 length: 11 residues. Germline V gene data show CDR1 as MNHEY and CDR2 as SMNVEV (reference sequence). The V end was cut by 8 bases, the J end by 7 bases, with 10 bases between. The data were obtained in a study of shared clonotypes between healthy human individuals. Findings and limits, study-wide: Genetic and exposure-history diversity was limited by the small donor number.

This TCR came from a young man in good health. Sequencing was performed on memory CD8+ T cells sorted from blood. The subset was: CD45RO+ cells pooled with CCR7-negative TemRA cells. The chain couples TRBV27 to TRBJ2-3; no reliable D call. CDR3 DNA sequence: TGTGCCAGCTCAACGGGTTATACGCAGTATTTT. Protein product: CASSTGYTQYF.